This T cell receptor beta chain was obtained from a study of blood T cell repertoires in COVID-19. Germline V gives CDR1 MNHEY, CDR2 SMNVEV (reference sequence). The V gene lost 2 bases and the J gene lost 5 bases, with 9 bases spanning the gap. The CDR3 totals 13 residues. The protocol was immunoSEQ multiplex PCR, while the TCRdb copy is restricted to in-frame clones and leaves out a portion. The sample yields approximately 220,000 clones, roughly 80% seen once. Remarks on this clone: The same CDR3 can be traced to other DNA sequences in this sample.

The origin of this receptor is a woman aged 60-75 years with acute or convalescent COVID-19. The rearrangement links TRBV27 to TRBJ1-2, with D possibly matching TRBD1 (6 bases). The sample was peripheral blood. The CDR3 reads CASSLRRGYGYTF. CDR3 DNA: TGTGCCAGCAGTTTACGCAGGGGTTATGGCTACACCTTC.